The TCR beta chain described here comes from a study of T cells in Graves' hyperthyroidism and ophthalmopathy. Notes on the study in general: Also found in blood were most expanded thyroid clonotypes above 0.001.

The source material, RNA transcripts, was used to amplify TCR beta CDR3 regions. First-round RT-PCR targeting the TCR CDR3 was performed with the HTBI primer set. TCRdb recomputed calls from the multiplex PCR reads with MiXCR, one row per CDR3 protein. Here the sample spans 450,000 to 650,000 distinct CDR3 sequences, approximately 17% being singletons. From germline, CDR1 is LNHNV and CDR2 YYDKDF (reference sequence). The V gene lost 2 bases and the J gene lost 5 bases, with 18 bases spanning the gap. The CDR3 runs to 16 residues. This clonotype was seen many times. The antigen is unknown. A Clinical Activity Score of at least 3, a NOSPECS grade of at least 4 and a duration under 3 months were recorded in the ophthalmopathy patients. The authors obtained PBMCs from more than 8 ml of fresh peripheral blood.

The source material was blood. This chain connects TRBV15 to TRBJ1-1; D is perhaps TRBD1 (5 bases). The TCR originated in a woman aged 18 to 35 with Graves' ophthalmopathy. CDR3 bases: TGTGCCACCAGCAGACCCCGGGCTTCGGGGCGGACTGAAGCTTTCTTT. As protein: CATSRPRASGRTEAFF. The whole variable domain, remainder taken from reference TRBV15 and TRBJ1-1, is DAMVIQNPRYQVTQFGKPVTLSCSQTLNHNVMYWYQQKSSQAPKLLFHYYDKDFNNEADTPDNFQSRRPNTSFCFLDIRSPGLGDTAMYLCATSRPRASGRTEAFFGQGTRLTVV.